This entry concerns a single T cell receptor (beta chain). Its antigen remains unknown. The sample belongs to a study of T cell repertoires in cytomegalovirus infection. The wider study: The public TCR beta signatures pointed to both CMV infection and matching HLA type. Findings of the study overall: Ex vivo, HLA-C-restricted CMV-specific TCR beta clonotypes prevailed over the rest of the response.

This CDR3 comprises 15 residues. After removal of 4 bases from V and 5 bases from J, the junction contained 4 bases not matched to a gene. From germline, CDR1 is LNHDA and CDR2 SQIVND (reference sequence). A single record per CDR3 protein comes from TCRdb applying MiXCR to the reads. This repertoire shows a few hundred thousand distinct CDR3 sequences, 8% to 9.5% found once; its top ten account for roughly 16%. The chain couples TRBV19 to TRBJ2-2; 10 bases map to TRBD2. Sequenced: PBMCs. The origin of this receptor is a human donor in good health (CMV status not recorded). Some clones in this sample may be carry-over from other donors' samples. The CDR3: CASSRKTSGTGELFF. DNA of the CDR3: TGTGCCAGTAGTAGGAAGACTAGCGGGACCGGGGAGCTGTTTTTT.